These 5 T cell receptor beta chains came from one sample sequenced in a study of identical twins. MiXCR, applied by TCRdb to the 5' RACE reads, yields one record per CDR3 protein. Of under 900,000 distinct CDR3 sequences listed, about 20% are singletons. These data also featured in a second study, about T cells expressing NK-cell markers.

The sequenced sample was PBMCs. These receptors came from a woman aged 18-35 years in good health.

This clonotype was detected a few times. This sequence joins TRBV29-1 and TRBJ2-4; D possibly corresponds to TRBD2 (6 bases). V was shortened by 3 bases and J by 6 bases, with 15 bases between the two germline ends. The CDR3 is 14 amino acids. CDR1 is SQVTM and CDR2 is ANQGSEA in the germline V gene. This CDR3 is CSVDPLLGGNIQYF. The CDR3 DNA sequence: TGCAGCGTTGACCCCCTCCTCGGGGGAAACATTCAGTACTTC.

This clonotype was seen a few times. V is TRBV6-2 or TRBV6-3 and J is TRBJ1-2; the D is unclear. V gave up 8 bases and J gave up 10 bases, with 20 bases separating them. Germline assignment: CDR1 MNHEY and CDR2 SVGEGT. The CDR3 runs 13 residues. CDR3 region: CASLSTVAPSYTF. The CDR3 bases are TGTGCCAGCTTATCGACCGTCGCCCCGTCCTACACCTTC.

The rearrangement joins TRBV20-1 to TRBJ2-1; 7 bases are a match to TRBD2. CDR1 is DFQATT and CDR2 is SNEGSKA in the germline V gene (reference sequence). This CDR3 has 15 amino acids. V shed 0 bases and J 2 bases; nucleotides not matched to a gene: 4. In DNA form, the CDR3 reads TGCAGTGCTAGAGAAGTGCGGGGGACCTACAATGAGCAGTTCTTC. This translates into CSAREVRGTYNEQFF.

A few counts support this clonotype. This chain joins TRBV5-1 and TRBJ2-1; no firm D call. The ends were cut back, 4 bases at V and 12 bases at J, with 14 bases in the middle. The CDR3 totals 12 residues. Per the germline V gene, CDR1 is SGHRS and CDR2 is YFSETQ. The CDR3 nucleotides read TGCGCCAGCAGCCCCGATGGGGAAGGGCAGTTCTTC. Translation gives CASSPDGEGQFF.

This clonotype was seen more than once but under ten times. V gene TRBV6-1 combines with J gene TRBJ2-7; 11 bases line up with TRBD1. Germline trimming cut 7 bases from V and 2 bases from J; bases unmatched to any gene: 7. In germline, CDR1 is MNHNS, CDR2 SASEGT. The CDR3 is 15 amino acids. CDR3 coding DNA: TGTGCCAGCATTGAGGGGGGACAGGGGGCCTACGAGCAGTACTTC. It yields the protein CASIEGGQGAYEQYF.